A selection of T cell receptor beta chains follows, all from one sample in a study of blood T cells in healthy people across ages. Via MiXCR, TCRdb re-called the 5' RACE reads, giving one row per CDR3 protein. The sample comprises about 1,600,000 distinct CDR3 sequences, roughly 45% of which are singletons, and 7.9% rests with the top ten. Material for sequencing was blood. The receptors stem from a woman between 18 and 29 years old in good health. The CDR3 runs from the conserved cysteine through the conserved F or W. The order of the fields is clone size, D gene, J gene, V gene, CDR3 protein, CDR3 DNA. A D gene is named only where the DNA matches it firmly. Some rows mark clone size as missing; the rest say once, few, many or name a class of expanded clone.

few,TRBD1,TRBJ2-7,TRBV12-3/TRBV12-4,CASSQEGQGASYEQYF,TGTGCCAGCAGTCAAGAGGGACAGGGGGCGTCTTACGAGCAGTACTTC
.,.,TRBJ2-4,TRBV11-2,CASSPRLEGDIQYF,TGTGCCAGCAGCCCTCGGTTGGAGGGTGACATTCAGTACTTC
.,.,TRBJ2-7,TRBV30,CAWSTNYEQYF,TGTGCCTGGAGTACAAATTACGAGCAGTACTTC
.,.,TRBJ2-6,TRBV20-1,CSAREVGGANVLTF,TGCAGTGCTAGAGAGGTGGGGGGGGCCAACGTCCTGACTTTC
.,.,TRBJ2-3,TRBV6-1,CASGESRQVERDTQYF,TGTGCCAGCGGGGAATCTAGACAGGTAGAAAGAGATACGCAGTATTTT
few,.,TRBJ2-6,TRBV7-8,CASSLVVVGGSGANVLTF,TGTGCCAGCAGCTTAGTCGTCGTAGGAGGCTCTGGGGCCAACGTCCTGACTTTC
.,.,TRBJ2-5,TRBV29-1,CSVENLDWQETRYF,TGCAGCGTTGAAAACCTGGACTGGCAAGAGACCCGGTACTTC
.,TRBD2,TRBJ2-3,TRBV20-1,CSARDLFTSASTDTQYF,TGCAGTGCTAGGGACCTTTTTACTAGCGCTAGCACAGATACGCAGTATTTT
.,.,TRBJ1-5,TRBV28,CASMTRDQPQHF,TGTGCCAGCATGACCCGGGATCAGCCCCAGCATTTT
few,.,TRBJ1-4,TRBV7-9,CASNRRGATNEKLFF,TGTGCCAGCAACAGGAGGGGGGCGACTAATGAAAAACTGTTTTTT
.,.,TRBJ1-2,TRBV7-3,CASSSARDLHGYTF,TGTGCCAGCAGCTCAGCCCGGGATCTCCATGGCTACACCTTC
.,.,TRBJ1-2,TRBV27,CASRTSRGPNYGYTF,TGTGCCAGCAGAACTTCGAGGGGACCTAACTATGGCTACACCTTC
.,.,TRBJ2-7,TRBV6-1,CASTITGPTGEQYF,TGTGCCAGCACCATCACCGGGCCCACGGGCGAGCAGTACTTC
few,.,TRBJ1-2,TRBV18,CASSPRADWYGYTF,TGTGCCAGCTCACCACGCGCGGACTGGTATGGCTACACCTTC
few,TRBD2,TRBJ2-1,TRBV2,CASSTAGGPSYNEQFF,TGTGCCAGCAGCACTGCGGGAGGACCCTCCTACAATGAGCAGTTCTTC
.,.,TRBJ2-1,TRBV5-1,CASGGLPAGWFF,TGCGCCAGCGGGGGACTTCCGGCTGGGTGGTTCTTC
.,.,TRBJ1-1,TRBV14,CASSLGGYAFF,TGTGCCAGCAGTTTAGGGGGGTACGCTTTCTTT
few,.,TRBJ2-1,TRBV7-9,CASSLLWGSYNEQFF,TGTGCCAGCAGCTTACTGTGGGGCTCCTACAATGAGCAGTTCTTC
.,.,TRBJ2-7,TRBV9,CASSVGGEGGIFYEQYF,TGTGCCAGCAGCGTAGGAGGAGAAGGGGGAATTTTCTACGAGCAGTACTTC
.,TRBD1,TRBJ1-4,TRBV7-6,CASSSGQDPHEKLFF,TGTGCCAGCAGCTCGGGACAGGATCCTCATGAAAAACTGTTTTTT
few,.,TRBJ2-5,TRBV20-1,CSARKNLAGETQYF,TGCAGTGCTAGAAAAAACCTAGCAGGAGAGACCCAGTACTTC
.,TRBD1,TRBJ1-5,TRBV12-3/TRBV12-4,CASSYRGFGNQPQHF,TGTGCCAGCAGTTACAGGGGTTTCGGCAATCAGCCCCAGCATTTT
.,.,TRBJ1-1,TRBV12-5,CASGLVVRTLTEAFF,TGTGCTAGTGGTTTGGTAGTCAGGACCCTCACTGAAGCTTTCTTT
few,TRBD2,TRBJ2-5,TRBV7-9,CASSRLAGTQETQYF,TGTGCCAGCAGCCGACTAGCGGGGACACAAGAGACCCAGTACTTC
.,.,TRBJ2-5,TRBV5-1,CASSFRDGGRETQYF,TGCGCCAGCAGTTTCCGGGACGGAGGGAGAGAGACCCAGTACTTC
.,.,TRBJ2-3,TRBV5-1,CASSSEWRTDTQYF,TGCGCCAGCAGCTCGGAGTGGCGCACAGATACGCAGTATTTT
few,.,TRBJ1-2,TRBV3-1,CASSQEGIHGYTF,TGTGCCAGCAGCCAAGAGGGGATACATGGCTACACCTTC
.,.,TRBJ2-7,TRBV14,CASSQGLGVSDEQYF,TGTGCCAGCAGCCAAGGTCTCGGGGTCTCCGACGAGCAGTACTTC
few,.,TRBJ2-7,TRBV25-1,CASSEYFLQDPYEQYF,TGTGCCAGCAGTGAATATTTCCTACAGGACCCCTACGAGCAGTACTTC
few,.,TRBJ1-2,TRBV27,CASSFGGQRNYGYTF,TGTGCCAGCAGTTTTGGCGGACAGAGGAACTATGGCTACACCTTC
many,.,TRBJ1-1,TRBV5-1,CASSLRGLNTEAFF,TGTGCCAGCAGCTTACGGGGCCTGAACACTGAAGCTTTCTTT
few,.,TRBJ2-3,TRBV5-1,CASREFTGTDTQYF,TGCGCCTCGAGAGAATTTACAGGGACAGATACGCAGTATTTT
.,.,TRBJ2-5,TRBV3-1,CASSQEDETQYF,TGTGCCAGCAGCCAAGAGGACGAGACCCAGTACTTC
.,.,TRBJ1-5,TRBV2,CASRPPRVGVYQPQHF,TGTGCCAGCAGACCCCCCAGGGTGGGGGTTTATCAGCCCCAGCATTTT
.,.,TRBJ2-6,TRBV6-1,CASREGLSGANVLTF,TGTGCCAGCAGGGAGGGGTTATCTGGGGCCAACGTCCTGACTTTC
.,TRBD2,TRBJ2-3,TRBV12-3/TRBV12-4,CASSLRSGGEGTDTQYF,TGTGCCAGCAGTTTACGCTCGGGGGGGGAAGGTACAGATACGCAGTATTTT
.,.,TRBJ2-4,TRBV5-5,CASSLQGIQYF,TGTGCCAGCAGCTTACAAGGCATTCAGTACTTC